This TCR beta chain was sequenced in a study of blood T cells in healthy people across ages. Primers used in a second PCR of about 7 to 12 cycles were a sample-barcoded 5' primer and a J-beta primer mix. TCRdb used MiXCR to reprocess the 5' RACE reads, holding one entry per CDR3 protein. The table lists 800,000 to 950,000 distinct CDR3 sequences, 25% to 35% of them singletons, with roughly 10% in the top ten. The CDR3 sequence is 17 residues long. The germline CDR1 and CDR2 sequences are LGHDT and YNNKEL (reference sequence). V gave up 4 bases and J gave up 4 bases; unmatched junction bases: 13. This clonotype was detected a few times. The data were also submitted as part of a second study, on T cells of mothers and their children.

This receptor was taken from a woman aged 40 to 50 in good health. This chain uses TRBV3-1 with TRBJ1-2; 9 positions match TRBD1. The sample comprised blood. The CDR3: CASSPIATGGTIYGYTF. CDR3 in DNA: TGTGCCAGCAGCCCAATCGCGACAGGGGGGACCATCTATGGCTACACCTTC.